This T cell receptor beta chain came from a study of blood T cell repertoires in COVID-19 (dated by TCRdb to the early 2020s). Broadly, across the study: Samples from collaborators originated in the United States, Italy and Spain and spanned both the acute and convalescent phases of COVID-19. The material from the prospective study consisted of cDNA or gDNA derived from T cells, B-cell-depleted T cells, or PBMCs. The dataset comprised deeply sampled blood TCRbeta repertoires from subjects exposed to, actively infected with, or recovered from COVID-19. A freely available public database, intended as a resource for researchers studying the immune response to SARS-CoV-2, is where the repertoires were released. Samples came from the ongoing ImmuneRACE study (first 160 participants) plus 1,254 subjects from 6 global collaborators. Nearly every sample came with metadata listing a de-identified subject ID, COVID-19 status, age in years and sex. Where available, HLA class I and class II types were taken from metadata supplied by the sample provider and were not determined by assay-based typing. The study at large found these results: Clinical and demographic metadata were provided uncurated, with the amount varying by source and participant.

Note on this clone: Its antigen remains undetermined. No much larger clone is present one base from it, and per-base qualities are unavailable.

After removal of 4 bases from V and 4 bases from J, the junction retains 4 bases not matched to a gene. Reading from cysteine to phenylalanine, the CDR3 counts 15 amino acids. Only CDR3 DNA is held: 45 bases, read in frame from base 1. The germline V gene sets CDR1 to LGHNA and CDR2 to YNFKEQ. Whole blood was collected in K2EDTA tubes by collaborating institutions according to the institutions' own protocols. For TCRbeta analysis, collaborator samples were shipped as frozen whole blood, as isolated PBMCs, or as DNA extracted from either sample type. The immunoSEQ Assay, a bias-controlled multiplex PCR, was used to amplify TCRbeta CDR3 regions from genomic DNA. The study's own analysis went as follows. The number of nucleated cells in each sample was estimated by amplification of reference gene primers within the assay. To quantify the absolute abundance of each unique TCRbeta CDR3 rearrangement, sequence reads were collapsed and filtered. Productive Simpson clonality was computed per sample as the square root of Simpson's diversity index over productive rearrangements. The table comes from immuneACCESS by way of TCRdb, which keeps in-frame sequences with V and J called. Part of the clones is missing from these tables; in studies checked, under half for an unresolved V gene and the rest for unknown reasons. The V and J calls and clone size were taken over from that table, and D and trimming were inferred from the DNA. Here the sample has roughly 120,000 clones; roughly 84% occur a single time. 0.65% to 0.9% of the sample lies in the top ten.

This receptor chain uses TRBV4-2 and TRBJ2-5, with 12 middle bases fitting TRBD2. The sample consisted of peripheral blood. The clonotype was recovered from a woman aged 70-85 years with acute or convalescent COVID-19. The DNA is TGTGCCAGCAGCCCTGGGACTAGCGGGCTAGAGACCCAGTACTTC. It specifies CASSPGTSGLETQYF.